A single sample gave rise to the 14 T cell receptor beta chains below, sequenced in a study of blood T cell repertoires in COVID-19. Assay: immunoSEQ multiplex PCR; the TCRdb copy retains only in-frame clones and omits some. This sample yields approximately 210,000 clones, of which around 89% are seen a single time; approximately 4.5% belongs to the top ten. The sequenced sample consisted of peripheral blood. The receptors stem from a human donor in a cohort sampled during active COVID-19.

The CDR3 DNA is TGCGCCAGCAGCCAAGATCTGGCGGGGCGGGGGGGCCGCAATGAGCAGTTCTTC. Translating gives CASSQDLAGRGGRNEQFF. V and J are TRBV4-3 and TRBJ2-1; 9 bases match TRBD2. J gave up 6 bases and V 0 bases, and 12 bases lay outside the gene matches. Germline loops: CDR1 LGHNA, CDR2 YSLEER. The CDR3 is 18 amino acids.

The CDR3, as DNA: TGTGCCAGCAGTTCAGAGCGGGAGGCAATATACAATGAGCAGTTCTTC. Residues: CASSSEREAIYNEQFF. This chain joins TRBV7-8 and TRBJ2-1, with 9 bases fitting TRBD2. The germline V gene has CDR1 SGHVS and CDR2 FQNEAQ. J gave up 4 bases and V 6 bases, and 10 bases lay outside the gene matches. The CDR3 length is 16 residues.

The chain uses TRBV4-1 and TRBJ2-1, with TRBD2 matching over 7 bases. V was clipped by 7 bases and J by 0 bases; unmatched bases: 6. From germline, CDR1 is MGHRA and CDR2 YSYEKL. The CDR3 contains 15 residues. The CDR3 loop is CASTLAGSSYNEQFF. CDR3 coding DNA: TGCGCCAGCACATTAGCGGGCAGCTCCTACAATGAGCAGTTCTTC.

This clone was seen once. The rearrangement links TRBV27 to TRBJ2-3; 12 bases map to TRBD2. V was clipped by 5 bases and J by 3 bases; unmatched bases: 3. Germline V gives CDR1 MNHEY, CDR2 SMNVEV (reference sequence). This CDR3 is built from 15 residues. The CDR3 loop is CASSLAGGPTDTQYF. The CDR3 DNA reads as TGTGCCAGCAGTCTAGCGGGAGGGCCAACAGATACGCAGTATTTT.

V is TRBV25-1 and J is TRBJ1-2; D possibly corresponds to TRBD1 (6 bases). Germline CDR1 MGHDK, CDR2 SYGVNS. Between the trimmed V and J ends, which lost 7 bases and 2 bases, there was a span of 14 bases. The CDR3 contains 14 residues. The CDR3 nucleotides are TGTGCCAGCATCGGACAGCATGGGAACTATGGCTACACCTTC. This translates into CASIGQHGNYGYTF.

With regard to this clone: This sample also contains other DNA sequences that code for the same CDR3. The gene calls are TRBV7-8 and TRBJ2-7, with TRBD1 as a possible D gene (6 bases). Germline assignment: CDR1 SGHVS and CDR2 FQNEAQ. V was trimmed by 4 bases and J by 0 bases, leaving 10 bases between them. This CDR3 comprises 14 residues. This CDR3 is CASSSQGNSYEQYF. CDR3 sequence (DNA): TGTGCCAGCAGCTCCCAGGGGAACTCCTACGAGCAGTACTTC.

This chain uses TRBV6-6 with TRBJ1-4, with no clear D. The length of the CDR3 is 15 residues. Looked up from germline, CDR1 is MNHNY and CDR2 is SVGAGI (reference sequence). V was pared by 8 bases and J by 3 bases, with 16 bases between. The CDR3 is CASQWEGGSNEKLFF. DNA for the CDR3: TGTGCCAGCCAATGGGAGGGAGGGTCTAATGAAAAACTGTTTTTT.

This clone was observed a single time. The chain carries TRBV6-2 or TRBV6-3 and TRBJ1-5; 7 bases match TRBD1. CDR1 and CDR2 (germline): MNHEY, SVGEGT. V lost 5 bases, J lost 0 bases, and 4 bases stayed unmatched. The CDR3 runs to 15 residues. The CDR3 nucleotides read TGTGCCAGCAGTACTAACAGGGGTAGCAATCAGCCCCAGCATTTT. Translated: CASSTNRGSNQPQHF.

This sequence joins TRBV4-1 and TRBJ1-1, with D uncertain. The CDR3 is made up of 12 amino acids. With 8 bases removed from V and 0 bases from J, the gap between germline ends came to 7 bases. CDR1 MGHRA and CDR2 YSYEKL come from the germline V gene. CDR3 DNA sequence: TGCGCCAGCGGCACAGTGAACACTGAAGCTTTCTTT. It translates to CASGTVNTEAFF.

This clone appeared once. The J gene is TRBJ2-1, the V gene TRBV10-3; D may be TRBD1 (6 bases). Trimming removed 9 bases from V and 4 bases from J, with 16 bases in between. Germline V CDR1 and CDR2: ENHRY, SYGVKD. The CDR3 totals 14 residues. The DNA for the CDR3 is TGTGCCATTAGTCCTCGGGACACGTACAATGAGCAGTTCTTC. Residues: CAISPRDTYNEQFF.

This CDR3 reads CASSQVYREWADTQYF. The CDR3 coding sequence is TGCGCCAGCAGCCAAGTCTACCGGGAGTGGGCAGATACGCAGTATTTT. The chain has TRBV4-1 and TRBJ2-3, with D tentatively TRBD2 (6 bases). From germline, CDR1 is MGHRA and CDR2 YSYEKL. The germline V and J ends were trimmed by 1 base and 4 bases, with 15 bases remaining between them. This CDR3 is built from 16 residues.

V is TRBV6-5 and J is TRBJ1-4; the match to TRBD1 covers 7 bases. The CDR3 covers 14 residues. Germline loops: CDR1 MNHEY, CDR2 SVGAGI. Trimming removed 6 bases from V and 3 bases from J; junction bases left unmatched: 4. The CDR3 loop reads CASSRDSPNEKLFF. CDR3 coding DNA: TGTGCCAGCAGCAGGGACAGCCCTAATGAAAAACTGTTTTTT.

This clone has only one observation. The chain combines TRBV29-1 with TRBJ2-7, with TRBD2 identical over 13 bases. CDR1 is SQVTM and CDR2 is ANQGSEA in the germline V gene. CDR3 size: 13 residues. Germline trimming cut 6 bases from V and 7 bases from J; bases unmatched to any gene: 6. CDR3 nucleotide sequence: TGCAGCGTGAAGACTAGCGGGAGGTTTGAGCAGTACTTC. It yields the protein CSVKTSGRFEQYF.

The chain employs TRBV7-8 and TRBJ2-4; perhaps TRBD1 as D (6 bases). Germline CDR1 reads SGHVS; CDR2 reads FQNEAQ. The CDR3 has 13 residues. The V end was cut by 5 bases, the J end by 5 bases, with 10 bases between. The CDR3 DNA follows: TGTGCCAGCAGCCCGTACAGGGAAAACATTCAGTACTTC. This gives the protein CASSPYRENIQYF.